This section outlines one TCR beta chain sequence together with its context. The data belong to a study of T cell repertoires in cytomegalovirus infection. TCRdb called the reads again in MiXCR, with one record for every CDR3 protein. The profile shows around 740,000 distinct CDR3 sequences, under 40% of them singletons. CDR1 LGHNT and CDR2 FRNRAP come from the germline V gene. The V and J ends lost 4 bases and 4 bases, in that order; junction bases with no gene match: 7. The CDR3 consists of 15 residues. The chain has TRBV12-5 and TRBJ2-5; 9 bases map to TRBD1. The TCR originated in a human donor in good health (CMV status not recorded). Some clones in this sample may be carry-over from other donors' samples. Sequencing was carried out using PBMCs. The CDR3, as DNA: TGTGCTAGTGGTTCACAGGGGGCTAAGGGAGAGACCCAGTACTTC. Protein: CASGSQGAKGETQYF. The full variable domain, its missing parts supplied by reference TRBV12-5 and TRBJ2-5, is DARVTQTPRHKVTEMGQEVTMRCQPILGHNTVFWYRQTMMQGLELLAYFRNRAPLDDSGMPKDRFSAEMPDATLATLKIQPSEPRDSAVYFCASGSQGAKGETQYFGPGTRLLVL.